The 26 T cell receptor beta chains in this list originate from one sample, sequenced in a study of T cell responses to AZD1222 COVID-19 vaccine (dated by TCRdb to about 2021). Explained via the paper, the time point label denotes: baseline before first vaccination. Libraries were built with the immunoSEQ multiplex PCR assay. TCRdb obtained this table from immuneACCESS and retained in-frame rearrangements with V and J assigned. These tables miss some clones; where compared with another copy, unresolved V genes account for less than half of the shortfall, and the remainder is unexplained. This sample gives some 170,000 clones in total; around 90% of them show up just once. The top ten constitute 2% to 3% of the sample. The material sequenced was peripheral blood, taken on day 0 of AZD1222 vaccination. These receptors originate from an adult in good health.

This chain links TRBV27 with TRBJ1-1; maybe TRBD1 (5 bases). Deletions cut 8 bases from V and 1 base from J, with 11 bases between. CDR1 MNHEY and CDR2 SMNVEV come from the germline V gene (reference sequence). CDR3 length: 13 residues. The CDR3 DNA reads TGTGCCAGCCGCAGGGAAGGGAACACTGAAGCTTTCTTT. It codes for CASRREGNTEAFF.

V and J are TRBV24-1 and TRBJ1-1, with no clear D. V was clipped by 1 base and J by 4 bases, with 6 bases between them. The CDR3 runs 13 residues. Germline loops: CDR1 KGHDR, CDR2 SFDVKD. The CDR3 sequence: CATSDLGGTEAFF. The CDR3 DNA follows: TGTGCCACCAGTGATTTAGGAGGCACTGAAGCTTTCTTT.

This rearrangement joins TRBV15 to TRBJ2-7; TRBD1 agrees at 8 bases. The length of the CDR3 is 13 residues. With 5 bases clipped from V and 0 bases from J, the junction kept 0 bases outside the gene matches. Germline V lookup: CDR1 LNHNV, CDR2 YYDKDF (reference sequence). The DNA of the CDR3 is TGTGCCACCAGCGACAGGGGCTCCTACGAGCAGTACTTC. Protein product: CATSDRGSYEQYF.

The V and J genes are TRBV27 and TRBJ1-1; TRBD1 might be the D (6 bases). The CDR3 spans 13 residues. V was trimmed by 5 bases and J by 0 bases, leaving 7 bases between them. The germline V gene encodes CDR1 MNHEY and CDR2 SMNVEV (reference sequence). CDR3 loop: CASSGGLNTEAFF. The CDR3, as DNA: TGTGCCAGCAGTGGGGGCCTGAACACTGAAGCTTTCTTT.

This clone has only one observation. This sequence joins TRBV7-9 and TRBJ1-2, with a weak D call TRBD1 (5 bases). Per germline, CDR1 SEHNR and CDR2 FQNEAQ (reference sequence). V was trimmed by 4 bases and J by 5 bases, leaving 8 bases between them. There are 12 residues in the CDR3. The CDR3, as DNA: TGTGCCAGCAGCTGGGACGGATATGGCTACACCTTC. Its translation: CASSWDGYGYTF.

The gene calls are TRBV30 and TRBJ2-3; 7 nucleotides line up with TRBD2. The CDR3 is 15 residues long. Germline trimming cut 2 bases from V and 3 bases from J; bases unmatched to any gene: 8. CDR1 is GTSNPN, CDR2 SVGIG, per germline (reference sequence). CDR3 bases: TGTGCCTGGAGTCCGGGGGGACGGGAGACAGATACGCAGTATTTT. Translated, it gives CAWSPGGRETDTQYF.

V and J are TRBV7-8 and TRBJ2-5; TRBD2 matches at 10 bases. The V segment lost 5 bases and the J segment 4 bases; nucleotides outside the gene matches: 13. This CDR3 is 17 amino acids long. The germline gives CDR1 SGHVS, CDR2 FQNEAQ. The CDR3 loop reads CASSPLKGTSDGETQYF. In nucleotides, the CDR3 is TGTGCCAGCAGCCCCCTAAAGGGGACTAGCGACGGAGAGACCCAGTACTTC.

The chain couples TRBV5-1 to TRBJ1-3, with D hard to call. From germline, CDR1 is SGHRS and CDR2 YFSETQ. This CDR3 spans 15 amino acids. V dropped 0 bases and J dropped 0 bases, with 7 bases sitting between them. Written as DNA, the CDR3 is TGCGCCAGCAGCTTGGGAGCGAGCTCTGGAAACACCATATATTTT. Protein: CASSLGASSGNTIYF.

The chain recombines TRBV6-5 with TRBJ2-7; the match to TRBD1 covers 12 bases. V lost 6 bases to trimming and J lost 6 bases; unmatched junction nucleotides: 9. The CDR3 has 15 residues. Looked up from germline, CDR1 is MNHEY and CDR2 is SVGAGI. The CDR3 sequence is CASSPTGTGGGEQYF. CDR3 DNA sequence: TGTGCCAGCAGCCCAACTGGGACAGGGGGCGGCGAGCAGTACTTC.

The chain carries TRBV6-5 and TRBJ2-3; weak D call: TRBD1 (5 bases). The CDR3 runs 14 residues. Trimming removed 7 bases from V and 3 bases from J, with 14 bases in between. The V gene's germline CDR1 is MNHEY and CDR2 SVGAGI. The CDR3 loop reads CASTPRDPTDTQYF. As DNA, the CDR3 is TGTGCCAGCACTCCCAGGGATCCGACAGATACGCAGTATTTT.

Written as DNA, the CDR3 is TGTGCCAGCAGCTCTACCTACCGGGACAGCTCCTACGAGCAGTACTTC. Its protein product is CASSSTYRDSSYEQYF. The genes are TRBV7-9 and TRBJ2-7; 7 bases align to TRBD1. Germline CDR1 SEHNR, CDR2 FQNEAQ (reference sequence). Unmatched junction bases numbered 9, after V lost 4 bases and J lost 0 bases. The CDR3 loop spans 16 amino acids.

The chain recombines TRBV5-1 with TRBJ2-3; D remains ambiguous. V was trimmed by 4 bases and J by 5 bases, leaving 11 bases between them. Germline V CDR1 and CDR2: SGHRS, YFSETQ. The CDR3 length is 13 residues. CDR3 nucleotides: TGCGCCAGCAGCGACTCGTACTTAGATACGCAGTATTTT. It encodes CASSDSYLDTQYF.

The chain couples TRBV15 to TRBJ1-5, with a possible D match to TRBD1 (5 bases). In germline, CDR1 is LNHNV, CDR2 YYDKDF (reference sequence). Trimming took 0 bases from V and 4 from J, leaving 7 bases between them. This CDR3 has 14 residues. The CDR3 reads CATSRDRQNQPQHF. Here the CDR3 DNA reads TGTGCCACCAGCAGAGACCGACAGAATCAGCCCCAGCATTTT.

The V and J genes are TRBV16 and TRBJ1-1; the D gene is possibly TRBD1 (5 bases). The CDR3 consists of 15 residues. Trimming shortened V by 4 bases and J by 4 bases, and 16 bases separated the two germline ends. The germline CDR1 and CDR2 sequences are KGHSY and FQNENV. The CDR3 reads CASSPLAGRGTEAFF. CDR3 nucleotide sequence: TGTGCCAGCAGCCCTCTAGCCGGGAGGGGCACTGAAGCTTTCTTT. The variable domain in full, with the rest retrieved from reference TRBV16 and TRBJ1-1, is GEEVAQTPKHLVRGEGQKAKLYCAPIKGHSYVFWYQQVLKNEFKFLISFQNENVFDETGMPKERFSAKCLPNSPCSLEIQATKLEDSAVYFCASSPLAGRGTEAFFGQGTRLTVV.

V gene TRBV2 combines with J gene TRBJ1-5, with TRBD1 as a possible D gene (5 bases). The V end was cut by 4 bases, the J end by 1 base, with 11 bases between. Looked up from germline, CDR1 is SNHLY and CDR2 is FYNNEI. The CDR3 spans 15 residues. The CDR3 protein is CASSVGRASNQPQHF. The CDR3 DNA follows: TGTGCCAGCAGTGTGGGGCGTGCGAGCAATCAGCCCCAGCATTTT.

The J gene is TRBJ1-1, the V gene TRBV5-1; no reliable D call. Germline-derived CDR1 and CDR2 are SGHRS and YFSETQ. The CDR3 runs to 13 residues. V was trimmed by 0 bases and J by 1 base, leaving 4 bases between them. CDR3 in amino acids: CASSLDWNTEAFF. CDR3 DNA: TGCGCCAGCAGCTTGGATTGGAACACTGAAGCTTTCTTT.

The CDR3 DNA is TGTGCCAGTAGTATAGACGCGGGAATCGTTTCCTACGAGCAGTACTTC. This sequence encodes CASSIDAGIVSYEQYF. The chain couples TRBV19 to TRBJ2-7; possible D gene TRBD2, 6 bases. The CDR3 is 16 residues long. Germline values: CDR1 LNHDA, CDR2 SQIVND (reference sequence). With 0 bases removed from V and 1 base from J, the gap between germline ends came to 13 bases.

The chain employs TRBV7-9 and TRBJ1-6; D perhaps matches TRBD1 (6 bases). This CDR3 comprises 15 residues. Between the trimmed V and J ends, which lost 3 bases and 7 bases, there was a span of 13 bases. In germline, CDR1 is SEHNR, CDR2 FQNEAQ (reference sequence). The CDR3 DNA reads as TGTGCCAGCAGCTTCTCGGGGGCGGGGAATTCACCCCTCCACTTT. This encodes CASSFSGAGNSPLHF.

This clone was picked up a small number of times. This rearrangement joins TRBV29-1 to TRBJ1-1; TRBD1 is a possible D gene (5 bases). The CDR3 consists of 11 residues. With 5 bases removed from V and 6 bases from J, the gap between germline ends came to 10 bases. Per the germline V gene, CDR1 is SQVTM and CDR2 is ANQGSEA. The CDR3 loop reads CSVREGAEAFF. CDR3 DNA: TGCAGCGTTCGTGAAGGGGCTGAAGCTTTCTTT.

The chain employs TRBV27 and TRBJ2-3; D gene ambiguous. The CDR3 is 12 residues long. Germline CDR1 is MNHEY and CDR2 is SMNVEV (reference sequence). V dropped 5 bases and J dropped 2 bases, with 5 bases sitting between them. The DNA of the CDR3 is TGTGCCAGCAGTCAAACCACAGATACGCAGTATTTT. Protein sequence: CASSQTTDTQYF.

The gene calls are TRBV3-1 (or the pseudogene TRBV3-2) and TRBJ2-7, with D tentatively TRBD1 (6 bases). Germline-derived CDR1 and CDR2 are LGHDT and YNNKEL (reference sequence). With 4 bases removed from V and 4 bases from J, the gap between germline ends came to 8 bases. This CDR3 spans 12 amino acids. This chain's CDR3 is CASSPTGYEQYF. CDR3 bases: TGTGCCAGCAGCCCTACAGGGTACGAGCAGTACTTC.

This clone was observed a single time. V and J are TRBV14 and TRBJ1-1; possibly TRBD1 for D (5 bases). CDR3 length: 13 amino acids. Trimming removed 4 bases from V and 5 bases from J, with 11 bases in between. Germline-derived CDR1 and CDR2 are SGHDN and FVKESK. CDR3 in amino acids: CASSPGLRTEAFF. DNA for the CDR3: TGTGCCAGCAGCCCGGGACTAAGAACTGAAGCTTTCTTT.

V is TRBV2 and J is TRBJ2-7; D is possibly TRBD2 (6 bases). This CDR3 spans 14 amino acids. The V end was cut by 5 bases, the J end by 1 base, with 12 bases between. CDR1 and CDR2 (germline): SNHLY, FYNNEI. The CDR3 is CASSSDYGSYEQYF. Written as DNA, the CDR3 is TGTGCCAGCAGTTCGGACTACGGTTCCTACGAGCAGTACTTC.

This chain links TRBV11-2 with TRBJ2-2; D tentatively fits TRBD1 or TRBD2 (5 bases each). Germline assignment: CDR1 SGHAT and CDR2 FQNNGV. V was trimmed by 5 bases and J by 6 bases, leaving 10 bases between them. CDR3 length: 13 amino acids. This CDR3 reads CASSLQGAGELFF. CDR3 DNA: TGTGCCAGCAGCCTTCAGGGAGCCGGGGAGCTGTTTTTT.

The chain joins TRBV27 to TRBJ1-5, with unresolved D. This CDR3 has 15 residues. Per germline, CDR1 MNHEY and CDR2 SMNVEV (reference sequence). Trimming shortened V by 1 base and J by 3 bases, and 10 bases separated the two germline ends. DNA for the CDR3: TGTGCCAGCAGTTTATATGGGAGGAACAATCAGCCCCAGCATTTT. Amino acid sequence: CASSLYGRNNQPQHF.

V and J are TRBV29-1 and TRBJ2-7; 7 nucleotides agree with TRBD1. This CDR3 contains 12 residues. Losses at the gene ends were 3 bases for V and 5 bases for J; bases not matched to a gene: 4. CDR1 SQVTM and CDR2 ANQGSEA come from the germline V gene. The CDR3, as DNA: TGCAGCGTTGAGGGCAGGGGGAACGAGCAGTACTTC. This gives the protein CSVEGRGNEQYF.